One TCR beta chain is described in this entry. Its antigen is not identified. The sample belongs to a study of shared clonotypes between healthy human individuals. Study at large: Those who served as donors were a couple of women and a few men between the ages of 18 and 49.

The study's findings and limits: Genetic and exposure-history diversity was limited by the few donors. Larger estimated richness was generally seen in naive subsets than in memory subsets.

TCRdb's copy holds only in-frame clones and misses some; the assay was immunoSEQ multiplex PCR. The data contain about 2.3 million clones, less than 95% of them singletons. The germline V gene has CDR1 SGDLS and CDR2 YYNGEE. V shed 4 bases and J 0 bases; nucleotides not matched to a gene: 3. This CDR3 comprises 14 residues. This receptor was taken from a man between 18 and 29 years old in good health. Some clones in this sample may be carry-over from other donors' samples. This rearrangement joins TRBV9 to TRBJ1-2; 7 bases fit TRBD1. Sample: naive CD4+ T cells from PBMCs. Described subset: CD45RA+ positively selected. The DNA for the CDR3 is TGTGCCAGCAGCCACGACAGGGCTAACTATGGCTACACCTTC. This gives the protein CASSHDRANYGYTF.